The T cell receptor (beta chain) under discussion was sequenced for a study of cytomegalovirus exposure and HLA in healthy donors. Study-wide findings and caveats: What TCR beta sequences reportedly achieved was accurate prediction of HLA-A and HLA-B alleles in most subjects. CMV serostatus alone was available as immune exposure information. TCR beta sequences numbering about 17,000 were associated with HLA alleles at 0.05 false discovery rate in a later analysis. Evidence from a later analysis indicated that most CMV-associated TCR beta chains looked HLA-restricted.

PCR used 60 Vbeta primers and 13 Jbeta primers. TCRdb keeps only in-frame clones here, not all; method: immunoSEQ multiplex PCR. This sample's table reports 38,000 or so clones. As regards this clone: Its antigen is still unknown.

The sequence was collected from a man aged 35 to 55 in good health and CMV-seropositive. Specimen: PBMCs.

CDR3 nucleotide sequence: TGTGCCAGTAGTCTAAGGGAGCATCAGCCCCAGCATTTT. Translation: CASSLREHQPQHF. This chain connects TRBV19 to TRBJ1-5; no reliable D call. The CDR3 consists of 13 residues. V lost 5 bases, J lost 5 bases, and 10 bases lay in between. Per germline, CDR1 LNHDA and CDR2 SQIVND (reference sequence).